The 23 T cell receptor beta chains in this list originate from one sample, sequenced in a study of blood T cell repertoires in COVID-19. Measured with immunoSEQ multiplex PCR; TCRdb has only the in-frame clones, and not every one. This sample has around 100,000 clones, with about 87% found just once. Sequencing was done on a sample of peripheral blood. These receptors originate from an elderly man with acute or convalescent COVID-19.

V gene TRBV5-4 combines with J gene TRBJ1-1; D may be TRBD1 (5 bases). The CDR3 covers 15 residues. Germline V lookup: CDR1 SGHNT, CDR2 YYREEE (reference sequence). V was trimmed by 0 bases and J by 0 bases, leaving 9 bases between them. This CDR3 reads CASSLGRGVNTEAFF. The CDR3 nucleotides read TGTGCCAGCAGCTTGGGGCGGGGGGTGAACACTGAAGCTTTCTTT.

Here the CDR3 reads CASSQDGGGSNQPQHF. The CDR3 DNA reads TGCGCCAGCAGCCAAGATGGGGGAGGTAGCAATCAGCCCCAGCATTTT. V is TRBV4-3 and J is TRBJ1-5, with a weak D call TRBD1 (5 bases). V was trimmed by 0 bases and J by 0 bases, leaving 9 bases between them. CDR3 length: 16 amino acids. Germline V CDR1 and CDR2: LGHNA, YSLEER.

V usage is TRBV20-1 and J usage is TRBJ1-1; D gene uncertain. The CDR3 loop spans 11 amino acids. V lost 3 bases, J lost 5 bases, and 7 bases lay in between. Germline-derived CDR1 and CDR2 are DFQATT and SNEGSKA (reference sequence). The CDR3, as DNA: TGCAGTGCTAGGTCTGTTACTGAAGCTTTCTTT. It specifies CSARSVTEAFF.

V is TRBV30 and J is TRBJ2-5; the D gene is possibly TRBD1 (6 bases). Germline CDR1 and CDR2: GTSNPN and SVGIG (reference sequence). With 6 bases removed from V and 5 bases from J, the gap between germline ends came to 13 bases. This CDR3 spans 12 amino acids. CDR3 nucleotides: TGTGCCTGCCGACAGGATGGGGAGACCCAGTACTTC. Amino acid sequence: CACRQDGETQYF. The full variable domain, its missing parts supplied by reference TRBV30 and TRBJ2-5, is SQTIHQWPATLVQPVGSPLSLECTVEGTSNPNLYWYRQAAGRGLQLLFYSVGIGQISSEVPQNLSASRPQDRQFILSSKKLLLSDSGFYLCACRQDGETQYFGPGTRLLVL.

The chain links TRBV3-1 (or the pseudogene TRBV3-2) to TRBJ1-1; 8 bases are a match to TRBD1. Germline CDR1 is LGHDT and CDR2 is YNNKEL (reference sequence). The V gene end was trimmed by 1 base and the J gene end by 3 bases; junction bases not matched to a gene: 4. This CDR3 comprises 15 residues. The CDR3 DNA reads as TGTGCCAGCAGCCAAGTTCCAGGGGGCTACACTGAAGCTTTCTTT. This sequence encodes CASSQVPGGYTEAFF.

This clone was observed a handful of times. The chain joins TRBV5-5 to TRBJ1-5; D is uncertain. The CDR3 is 14 amino acids. Looked up from germline, CDR1 is SGHKS and CDR2 is YYEKEE (reference sequence). V gave up 0 bases and J gave up 0 bases, with 4 bases separating them. The DNA of the CDR3 is TGTGCCAGCAGCTTGGCAGATAGCAATCAGCCCCAGCATTTT. Translation: CASSLADSNQPQHF.

As to this clone: This CDR3 is also generated by other DNA sequences in the sample. This chain connects TRBV14 to TRBJ2-5; possible D gene TRBD2, 6 bases. Deletions cut 4 bases from V and 2 bases from J, with 8 bases between. Germline-derived CDR1 and CDR2 are SGHDN and FVKESK. This CDR3 contains 13 residues. CDR3 amino acids: CASSRGLQETQYF. In DNA, the CDR3 is TGTGCCAGCAGCCGGGGACTTCAAGAGACCCAGTACTTC.

This sequence joins TRBV30 and TRBJ1-3; TRBD1 aligns across 8 bases. CDR3 length: 15 residues. The V and J ends lost 1 base and 4 bases, in that order; junction bases with no gene match: 6. Germline-derived CDR1 and CDR2 are GTSNPN and SVGIG (reference sequence). The CDR3 reads CAWSGQGAKGNTIYF. The DNA for the CDR3 is TGTGCCTGGAGTGGTCAGGGGGCGAAAGGAAACACCATATATTTT.

The genes are TRBV27 and TRBJ1-1; D is undetermined. This CDR3 region has 14 residues. With 2 bases removed from V and 2 bases from J, the gap between germline ends came to 9 bases. Germline V gene lookup returns CDR1 MNHEY and CDR2 SMNVEV (reference sequence). The CDR3 here is CASSLTRVNTEAFF. The CDR3 DNA is TGTGCCAGCAGTTTAACGAGGGTTAACACTGAAGCTTTCTTT.

This chain joins TRBV12-3 or TRBV12-4 and TRBJ1-2; D not certain. CDR3 length equals 13 residues. Deletions cut 5 bases from V and 3 bases from J, with 10 bases between. Here the CDR3 reads CASSPQIDYGYTF. CDR3 coding DNA: TGTGCCAGCAGTCCCCAAATAGACTATGGCTACACCTTC.

V usage is TRBV5-5 and J usage is TRBJ1-2; D possibly corresponds to TRBD1 (5 bases). The germline V gene has CDR1 SGHKS and CDR2 YYEKEE (reference sequence). This CDR3 spans 14 amino acids. The V end lost 1 base, the J end lost 2 bases, and 9 bases lay between the germline ends. CDR3 loop: CASSLWQGNYGYTF. DNA for the CDR3: TGTGCCAGCAGCTTGTGGCAGGGCAACTATGGCTACACCTTC.

The gene calls are TRBV2 and TRBJ2-5; 10 bases match TRBD1. This CDR3 spans 15 amino acids. Germline V gene lookup returns CDR1 SNHLY and CDR2 FYNNEI. Germline trimming cut 6 bases from V and 2 bases from J; bases unmatched to any gene: 6. CDR3 protein: CASRADRGRQETQYF. The CDR3, as DNA: TGTGCCAGCAGGGCCGACAGGGGGCGGCAAGAGACCCAGTACTTC.

The V gene is TRBV12-5, the J gene TRBJ2-3, with 14 positions matching TRBD2. The CDR3 consists of 18 residues. Per the germline V gene, CDR1 is LGHNT and CDR2 is FRNRAP. V was clipped by 7 bases and J by 3 bases; unmatched bases: 12. The CDR3 region has the DNA TGTGCTAGTGCCCTAACGGGACTAGCGGGAGAAGGAACAGATACGCAGTATTTT. This translates into CASALTGLAGEGTDTQYF.

This sequence joins TRBV29-1 and TRBJ2-7; 9 bases are a match to TRBD2. Germline V gene lookup returns CDR1 SQVTM and CDR2 ANQGSEA. V lost 2 bases and J lost 7; bases outside the gene matches: 9. This CDR3 has 14 amino acids. CDR3 DNA sequence: TGCAGCGTTGAAACCCCTAGCGGGGCTTCAGAGCAGTACTTC. Translation gives CSVETPSGASEQYF.

The chain recombines TRBV29-1 with TRBJ2-4; tentatively, D is TRBD2 (5 bases). The CDR3 has 14 residues. V was pared by 3 bases and J by 2 bases, with 11 bases between. Germline V gives CDR1 SQVTM, CDR2 ANQGSEA. The CDR3 nucleotides are TGCAGCGTTGAGGGGATCGGGACCAAAAACATTCAGTACTTC. Protein product: CSVEGIGTKNIQYF.

This sequence joins TRBV18 and TRBJ2-1; TRBD2 is a possible D gene (5 bases). The CDR3 spans 14 residues. V gave up 8 bases and J gave up 1 base, with 12 bases separating them. From germline, CDR1 is KGHSH and CDR2 LQKENI. CDR3 nucleotides: TGTGCCAGCGCCAAGGGAGAGTCCTACAATGAGCAGTTCTTC. This translates into CASAKGESYNEQFF. Full variable domain (outside the CDR3, taken from reference TRBV18 and TRBJ2-1): NAGVMQNPRHLVRRRGQEARLRCSPMKGHSHVYWYRQLPEEGLKFMVYLQKENIIDESGMPKERFSAEFPKEGPSILRIQQVVRGDSAAYFCASAKGESYNEQFFGPGTRLTVL.

The V call is TRBV5-1, the J call TRBJ1-1, with TRBD1 as a possible D gene (5 bases). With 8 bases removed from V and 6 bases from J, the gap between germline ends came to 17 bases. Germline values: CDR1 SGHRS, CDR2 YFSETQ. This CDR3 is built from 13 residues. The CDR3 DNA reads as TGCGCCAGTGCGATCAGGGAGGGTTCTGAAGCTTTCTTT. This sequence encodes CASAIREGSEAFF.

With respect to this clone: With a much larger clone just one base away, this may be a read error. Other DNA variants within this sample encode the same CDR3. The chain combines TRBV7-2 with TRBJ1-1; 7 nucleotides align to TRBD1. The germline V gene encodes CDR1 SGHTA and CDR2 FQGNSA. The CDR3 loop spans 14 amino acids. Germline trimming cut 3 bases from V and 0 bases from J; bases unmatched to any gene: 1. CDR3 sequence reads: CASSLTGMNTEAFF. The DNA of the CDR3 is TGTGCCAGCAGCTTGACAGGGATGAACACTGAAGCTTTCTTT.

V usage is TRBV30 and J usage is TRBJ2-1; the match to TRBD1 covers 9 bases. CDR1 is GTSNPN and CDR2 is SVGIG in the germline V gene (reference sequence). The CDR3 extends over 17 amino acids. With 2 bases clipped from V and 5 bases from J, the junction kept 13 bases outside the gene matches. CDR3 protein: CAWSRKTGGVRHNEQFF. The CDR3 nucleotides read TGTGCCTGGAGTCGTAAAACAGGGGGCGTTCGCCACAATGAGCAGTTCTTC.

The V and J genes are TRBV25-1 and TRBJ1-4; 9 bases align to TRBD1. The CDR3 consists of 16 residues. Germline V lookup: CDR1 MGHDK, CDR2 SYGVNS. V was clipped by 6 bases and J by 5 bases; unmatched bases: 10. CDR3 loop: CASRDALGTGNEKLFF. As DNA, the CDR3 is TGTGCCAGCAGAGATGCACTTGGGACAGGGAATGAAAAACTGTTTTTT.

This chain connects TRBV4-3 to TRBJ2-1; maybe TRBD1 (6 bases). V was trimmed by 4 bases and J by 0 bases, leaving 10 bases between them. The germline V gene has CDR1 LGHNA and CDR2 YSLEER. This CDR3 comprises 15 residues. CDR3 sequence reads: CASSPGQSSYNEQFF. CDR3 DNA: TGCGCCAGCAGCCCAGGACAGAGCTCCTACAATGAGCAGTTCTTC.

Concerning this clone itself: Other nucleotide sequences from this sample produce the same CDR3. The chain joins TRBV18 to TRBJ2-3; TRBD2 matches at 12 bases. This CDR3 contains 16 residues. CDR1 and CDR2 (germline): KGHSH, LQKENI. Trimming removed 4 bases from V and 1 base from J; junction bases left unmatched: 3. This chain's CDR3 is CASSLRLAGGTDTQYF. CDR3 bases: TGTGCCAGCTCACTGCGACTAGCGGGAGGCACAGATACGCAGTATTTT.

This chain links TRBV27 with TRBJ2-2; D unresolved. Germline CDR1 MNHEY, CDR2 SMNVEV (reference sequence). The CDR3 extends over 15 amino acids. V was clipped by 1 base and J by 3 bases, with 9 bases between them. The DNA for the CDR3 is TGTGCCAGCAGTTTATGGGCAGCTGACACCGGGGAGCTGTTTTTT. Translation: CASSLWAADTGELFF.